Below are 27 T cell receptor beta chains sequenced from a single sample in a study of blood T cell repertoires in COVID-19. The repertoire was sequenced with immunoSEQ multiplex PCR; TCRdb's copy has only in-frame clones and lacks some. This sample has hundreds of thousands of clones, with roughly 81% found just once. Source material: peripheral blood. The receptors were sampled from a woman at least 80 years old with COVID-19, enrolled during active disease.

The J gene is TRBJ1-2, the V gene TRBV6-6; D possibly corresponds to TRBD1 (5 bases). CDR3 size: 15 residues. CDR1 is MNHNY and CDR2 is SVGAGI in the germline V gene (reference sequence). The V and J ends lost 2 bases and 1 base respectively, with 11 bases between them. Here the CDR3 reads CASSYRGQFNYGYTF. CDR3 nucleotides: TGTGCCAGCAGTTACAGGGGTCAGTTTAACTATGGCTACACCTTC.

The chain recombines TRBV5-1 with TRBJ2-3; TRBD2 aligns across 12 bases. V lost 4 bases and J lost 3; bases outside the gene matches: 3. Germline CDR1 and CDR2: SGHRS and YFSETQ. The CDR3 totals 15 residues. The CDR3 sequence is CASSRGTSGTDTQYF. For the CDR3, the DNA is TGCGCCAGCAGCAGGGGGACTAGCGGGACAGATACGCAGTATTTT.

The CDR3 DNA reads TGTGCCAGCAGCACCCGGGACAGACACACTGAAGCTTTCTTT. Its translation is CASSTRDRHTEAFF. The chain has TRBV9 and TRBJ1-1, with 7 positions matching TRBD1. Germline V gene sequence: CDR1 SGDLS, CDR2 YYNGEE. J was trimmed by 3 bases and V by 4 bases; bases with no gene match: 6. The CDR3 contains 14 residues.

The chain links TRBV30 to TRBJ2-1; 10 bases match TRBD2. Germline V gene lookup returns CDR1 GTSNPN and CDR2 SVGIG (reference sequence). The CDR3 covers 14 residues. Trimming took 0 bases from V and 9 from J; bases not matched to a gene: 5. The CDR3 spells CAWSVQRGGGEQFF. The CDR3 nucleotides read TGTGCCTGGAGTGTACAGCGGGGGGGCGGTGAGCAGTTCTTC.

J is TRBJ2-2 and V is TRBV6-1; no definite D call. The CDR3 extends over 13 amino acids. Germline V gene lookup returns CDR1 MNHNS and CDR2 SASEGT. V lost 3 bases and J 4 bases, leaving 6 bases between the germline ends. The CDR3 DNA reads TGTGCCAGCAGTGAGGGCCCCACCGGGGAGCTGTTTTTT. Translation gives CASSEGPTGELFF.

The CDR3 region has the DNA TGTGCCAGTTTACCAATCATGGACAGGCCCCAAAATCAGCCCCAGCATTTT. Protein: CASLPIMDRPQNQPQHF. The chain uses TRBV6-4 and TRBJ1-5, with 7 bases identical to TRBD1. Germline lookup yields CDR1 MRHNA and CDR2 SNTAGT. J gave up 4 bases and V 9 bases, and 18 bases lay outside the gene matches. The CDR3 totals 17 residues.

The chain recombines TRBV7-6 with TRBJ2-3; TRBD2 matches 8 bases. The length of the CDR3 is 19 residues. Germline lookup yields CDR1 SGHVS and CDR2 FNYEAQ. Losses at the gene ends were 0 bases for V and 0 bases for J; bases not matched to a gene: 11. Here the CDR3 reads CASSLARGSSGASTDTQYF. The DNA for the CDR3 is TGTGCCAGCAGCTTAGCCCGGGGTAGTAGCGGGGCTAGCACAGATACGCAGTATTTT.

The gene calls are TRBV7-9 and TRBJ1-4; the D gene is possibly TRBD1 (5 bases). Germline V gene sequence: CDR1 SEHNR, CDR2 FQNEAQ (reference sequence). CDR3 length: 14 residues. The V and J ends lost 2 bases and 11 bases respectively, with 15 bases between them. The CDR3 reads CASSLNTGPEKLFF. CDR3 DNA sequence: TGTGCCAGCAGCTTAAACACAGGCCCTGAGAAACTGTTTTTT.

In this sample, this clone turned up a few times. V is TRBV6-5 and J is TRBJ2-3, with 10 bases matching TRBD1. V was clipped by 2 bases and J by 4 bases; unmatched bases: 3. The CDR3 has 15 residues. Germline V gene sequence: CDR1 MNHEY, CDR2 SVGAGI. The CDR3 DNA reads as TGTGCCAGCAGTTACCCGACAGGGGGCTCAGATACGCAGTATTTT. Residues: CASSYPTGGSDTQYF.

The V gene is TRBV6-5, the J gene TRBJ2-3; maybe TRBD1 (6 bases). Germline V CDR1 and CDR2: MNHEY, SVGAGI. Trimming stripped 4 bases from V and 3 bases from J, with 11 bases between. CDR3 length: 14 residues. In DNA, the CDR3 is TGTGCCAGCAGTTCCTCCGACAGGACAGATACGCAGTATTTT. It is translated as CASSSSDRTDTQYF.

The V and J genes are TRBV6-6 and TRBJ1-2; D not resolved. V lost 0 bases to trimming and J lost 8 bases, with 16 bases between them. Germline V gene sequence: CDR1 MNHNY, CDR2 SVGAGI (reference sequence). The CDR3 consists of 15 residues. As DNA, the CDR3 is TGTGCCAGCAGTTACTCCCCAGGCGGGTTTTCAGGCTACACCTTC. Protein sequence: CASSYSPGGFSGYTF.

The V gene is TRBV6-5, the J gene TRBJ1-1; tentatively, D is TRBD1 (6 bases). The length of the CDR3 is 13 residues. V was shortened by 6 bases and J by 1 base, with 9 bases between the two germline ends. Germline CDR1 and CDR2: MNHEY and SVGAGI. CDR3 coding DNA: TGTGCCAGCAGGATACAGGGGAACACTGAAGCTTTCTTT. Its translation: CASRIQGNTEAFF.

CDR3 region: CASNRGGTTRAGEQFF. Written as DNA, the CDR3 is TGTGCCAGCAATCGAGGGGGGACTACCAGAGCGGGTGAGCAGTTCTTC. J is TRBJ2-1 and V is TRBV6-6; possibly TRBD2 for D (7 bases). V dropped 7 bases and J dropped 9 bases, with 25 bases sitting between them. This CDR3 is 16 amino acids long. Germline-derived CDR1 and CDR2 are MNHNY and SVGAGI (reference sequence).

The V call is TRBV7-3, the J call TRBJ1-1; D unclear. V dropped 5 bases and J dropped 2 bases, with 9 bases sitting between them. The CDR3 loop spans 13 amino acids. Per germline, CDR1 SGHTA and CDR2 FQGTGA. In DNA form, the CDR3 reads TGTGCCAGCAGCCCCGACATCAACACTGAAGCTTTCTTT. Protein: CASSPDINTEAFF.

The J gene is TRBJ2-7, the V gene TRBV7-9, with 8 bases that match TRBD2. Germline loops: CDR1 SEHNR, CDR2 FQNEAQ (reference sequence). With V trimmed by 3 bases and J by 6 bases, 10 bases remained unmatched. This CDR3 has 15 amino acids. Here the CDR3 reads CASSLGGGCGFEQYF. CDR3 nucleotide sequence: TGTGCCAGCAGCTTGGGCGGGGGGTGCGGGTTCGAGCAGTACTTC. Looking up the rest from reference TRBV7-9 and TRBJ2-7 gives the full variable domain: DTGVSQNPRHKITKRGQNVTFRCDPISEHNRLYWYRQTLGQGPEFLTYFQNEAQLEKSRLLSDRFSAERPKGSFSTLEIQRTEQGDSAMYLCASSLGGGCGFEQYFGPGTRLTVT.

The chain carries TRBV5-6 and TRBJ2-2, with a weak D call TRBD1 (5 bases). CDR3 length: 14 amino acids. Trimming left V 4 bases short and J 3 bases short, with 10 bases between. CDR1 is SGHDT and CDR2 is YYEEEE in the germline V gene. Here the CDR3 DNA reads TGTGCCAGCAGCCGGACACCGCACACCGGGGAGCTGTTTTTT. It encodes CASSRTPHTGELFF.

V and J are TRBV19 and TRBJ2-5; 9 bases line up with TRBD1. J was trimmed by 5 bases and V by 6 bases; bases with no gene match: 7. Germline V gene sequence: CDR1 LNHDA, CDR2 SQIVND (reference sequence). The CDR3 consists of 14 residues. CDR3 bases: TGTGCCAGTAGATCGGGACAGGGCGGGGAGACCCAGTACTTC. This encodes CASRSGQGGETQYF.

V usage is TRBV6-5 and J usage is TRBJ1-4, with 12 bases that match TRBD1. Germline values: CDR1 MNHEY, CDR2 SVGAGI. There are 15 residues in the CDR3. Unmatched junction bases numbered 9, after V lost 8 bases and J lost 8 bases. CDR3 protein: CASSPGGTGGEKLFF. CDR3 sequence (DNA): TGTGCCAGCTCCCCAGGCGGGACAGGGGGCGAAAAACTGTTTTTT.

The chain joins TRBV7-3 to TRBJ1-1; 10 positions agree with TRBD1. The germline gives CDR1 SGHTA, CDR2 FQGTGA. CDR3 size: 15 residues. V shed 3 bases and J 0 bases; nucleotides not matched to a gene: 1. This chain's CDR3 is CASSLTGGLNTEAFF. The CDR3 DNA reads as TGTGCCAGCAGCTTGACAGGGGGCCTGAACACTGAAGCTTTCTTT.

The V call is TRBV7-3, the J call TRBJ2-7, with a tentative D call TRBD2 (5 bases). CDR3 length: 15 amino acids. Germline-derived CDR1 and CDR2 are SGHTA and FQGTGA. Trimming removed 2 bases from V and 2 bases from J, with 13 bases in between. CDR3 bases: TGTGCCAGCAGCTTAGAGGGAGTAGGACCCTACGAGCAGTACTTC. As protein: CASSLEGVGPYEQYF.

V gene TRBV28 combines with J gene TRBJ1-4, with 7 positions matching TRBD1. The CDR3 length is 12 residues. The J segment lost 5 bases and the V segment lost 10 bases, leaving 4 bases of the junction unmatched. Germline CDR1 MDHEN, CDR2 SYDVKM. CDR3 protein: CAITTGNEKLFF. The CDR3 nucleotides are TGTGCCATTACGACAGGGAATGAAAAACTGTTTTTT.

In this sample, this clone turned up a few times. This chain connects TRBV30 to TRBJ2-1; 10 positions agree with TRBD2. V trimming: 4 bases; J trimming: 9 bases; junction bases outside the gene matches: 9. This CDR3 is 14 amino acids long. Looked up from germline, CDR1 is GTSNPN and CDR2 is SVGIG (reference sequence). This CDR3 reads CAWNIVAGGSEQFF. The CDR3 DNA sequence: TGTGCCTGGAATATAGTAGCGGGAGGTAGTGAGCAGTTCTTC. Full variable domain (rest looked up from reference TRBV30 and TRBJ2-1): SQTIHQWPATLVQPVGSPLSLECTVEGTSNPNLYWYRQAAGRGLQLLFYSVGIGQISSEVPQNLSASRPQDRQFILSSKKLLLSDSGFYLCAWNIVAGGSEQFFGPGTRLTVL.

V and J are TRBV5-1 and TRBJ2-1; a possible D gene is TRBD2 (5 bases). The V end lost 4 bases, the J end lost 6 bases, and 11 bases lay between the germline ends. CDR3 size: 13 residues. The germline V gene has CDR1 SGHRS and CDR2 YFSETQ. CDR3 loop: CASSAGNGNEQFF. CDR3 nucleotides: TGCGCCAGCAGCGCCGGGAACGGCAATGAGCAGTTCTTC.

The chain uses TRBV5-1 and TRBJ1-1; D is unclear. Germline CDR1 SGHRS, CDR2 YFSETQ. The CDR3 length is 15 residues. The germline V and J ends were trimmed by 2 bases and 0 bases, with 11 bases remaining between them. CDR3: CASSLMGRMNTEAFF. In nucleotides, the CDR3 is TGCGCCAGCAGCTTAATGGGCCGCATGAACACTGAAGCTTTCTTT. The full variable domain, completed using reference TRBV5-1 and TRBJ1-1, is KAGVTQTPRYLIKTRGQQVTLSCSPISGHRSVSWYQQTPGQGLQFLFEYFSETQRNKGNFPGRFSGRQFSNSRSEMNVSTLELGDSALYLCASSLMGRMNTEAFFGQGTRLTVV.

This sequence joins TRBV28 and TRBJ2-3; 12 bases are a match to TRBD2. The CDR3 consists of 16 residues. Trimming took 6 bases from V and 5 from J; bases not matched to a gene: 9. The V gene's germline CDR1 is MDHEN and CDR2 SYDVKM. The CDR3 coding sequence is TGTGCCAGCAGCGACGGACTAGCGGGACGGATAGATACGCAGTATTTT. Translation gives CASSDGLAGRIDTQYF.

The V call is TRBV10-3, the J call TRBJ2-1; D is perhaps TRBD1 (5 bases). In germline, CDR1 is ENHRY, CDR2 SYGVKD. This CDR3 comprises 13 residues. Trimming shortened V by 5 bases and J by 3 bases, and 8 bases separated the two germline ends. The chain's CDR3 is CAISTGFYNEQFF. The CDR3 DNA is TGTGCCATCAGTACAGGATTCTACAATGAGCAGTTCTTC.

V usage is TRBV24-1 and J usage is TRBJ2-3, with TRBD1 matching over 7 bases. Trimming cost V 9 bases and J 1 base; bases outside gene matches: 0. This CDR3 has 12 residues. From germline, CDR1 is KGHDR and CDR2 SFDVKD. The CDR3 DNA follows: TGTGCCACCGGGACAGGCACAGATACGCAGTATTTT. Protein: CATGTGTDTQYF.